Given below is one T cell receptor beta chain in context. Its target is unknown. This sample was included in a study of T cell responses to AZD1222 COVID-19 vaccine. Notes on the study in general: Spike-specific TCR breadth and depth were elevated following two AZD1222 doses. Seropositive AZD1222 recipients at baseline numbered only five or six.

Only in-frame clones appear in the TCRdb table, and some are missing; sequencing was by immunoSEQ multiplex PCR. The sample has fewer than 110,000 clones, about 85% seen once. The germline V gene encodes CDR1 MRHNA and CDR2 SNTAGT. This CDR3 comprises 15 residues. With V trimmed by 2 bases and J by 0 bases, 4 bases remained unmatched. The source is an adult in good health. The V call is TRBV6-4, the J call TRBJ2-7; 7 nucleotides agree with TRBD1. This material consisted of peripheral blood, taken on day 0 of AZD1222 vaccination. The DNA of the CDR3 is TGTGCCAGCAGTGACCGGGACAGCTTCTCCTACGAGCAGTACTTC. Amino acids: CASSDRDSFSYEQYF.